This TCR beta chain was captured by sequencing in a study of cytomegalovirus exposure and HLA in healthy donors. Regarding the study as a whole: Highly shared sequence variants in one cluster were likely a sequencing artifact.

It was with 60 Vbeta and 13 Jbeta primers that the PCR ran. This table comes from immunoSEQ multiplex PCR, and its TCRdb copy is limited to in-frame clones, with some not included. Among about 140,000 clones listed, around 77% were seen once. Germline lookup yields CDR1 SQVTM and CDR2 ANQGSEA. The trim removed 8 bases at V and 0 bases at J, leaving 8 bases unmatched. This CDR3 contains 15 residues. This clone has a handful of counts. Antigen: not known. What was sequenced was PBMCs. The chain carries TRBV29-1 and TRBJ2-1; 9 bases fit TRBD2. The receptor's source is a young man in good health and CMV-seronegative. CDR3 sequence reads: CSTLAGASSYNEQFF. For the CDR3, the DNA is TGCAGCACCTTAGCGGGAGCGAGCTCCTACAATGAGCAGTTCTTC.